The rows below give T cell receptor beta chains drawn from one sample of a study of blood T cell repertoires in COVID-19. The assay was immunoSEQ multiplex PCR, and TCRdb's table has in-frame clones only and misses some. The profile shows 350,000 to 400,000 clones, about 89% of them singletons. Input material: PBMCs or T cells enriched from blood (not recorded which). The receptors shown here come from a woman aged 35 to 49 who had been exposed to COVID-19. Each CDR3 is given with its conserved first and last residue. The order of the fields is clone size, D gene, V gene, J gene, CDR3 protein, CDR3 DNA. A D gene is named only where the DNA matches it firmly. For some rows the clone size is stated as once, few or many, or as a class when expanded; others skip it.

>once|TRBD1|TRBV27|TRBJ1-2
CASSSTGHYGYTF
TGTGCCAGCAGTTCGACAGGGCACTATGGCTACACCTTC
>.|.|TRBV27|TRBJ1-4
CASSLRSRGNEKLFF
TGTGCCAGCAGTTTGAGAAGTCGGGGTAATGAAAAACTGTTTTTT
>.|.|TRBV5-6|TRBJ2-7
CASSLGSGYYEQYF
TGTGCCAGCAGCTTGGGTAGCGGATACTACGAGCAGTACTTC
>.|TRBD1|TRBV18|TRBJ1-1
CASSRDRGRDTEAFF
TGTGCCAGCTCACGCGACAGGGGGAGGGACACTGAAGCTTTCTTT
>.|TRBD2|TRBV29-1|TRBJ2-3
CSVGGGRGTDTQYF
TGCAGCGTTGGAGGCGGGAGGGGCACAGATACGCAGTATTTT
>.|TRBD1|TRBV7-8|TRBJ2-7
CASSLPDREYEQYF
TGTGCCAGCAGCCTTCCGGACAGGGAGTACGAGCAGTACTTC
>.|TRBD1|TRBV30|TRBJ1-4
CAWQGQASEKLFF
TGTGCCTGGCAGGGACAGGCGTCCGAGAAACTGTTTTTT
>.|TRBD2|TRBV29-1|TRBJ2-5
CSVAEAGVVETQYF
TGCAGCGTTGCCGAAGCGGGAGTTGTGGAGACCCAGTACTTC
>.|TRBD1|TRBV5-4|TRBJ2-7
CASSTDRGGEQYF
TGTGCCAGCAGCACTGACAGGGGTGGGGAGCAGTACTTC
>.|.|TRBV5-1|TRBJ1-1
CASSLTPGPLEAFF
TGCGCCAGCAGCTTGACGCCAGGGCCCCTCGAAGCTTTCTTT
>.|TRBD2|TRBV19|TRBJ2-3
CASQRGPSTDTQYF
TGTGCCAGTCAGCGGGGTCCTAGCACAGATACGCAGTATTTT
>.|TRBD1|TRBV11-2|TRBJ1-2
CASSTGQGSKRGYTF
TGTGCCAGCAGCACCGGACAGGGGAGTAAAAGGGGCTACACCTTC
>.|.|TRBV5-1|TRBJ2-3
CASTGQGTDTQYF
TGCGCCAGCACAGGGCAGGGCACAGATACGCAGTATTTT
>.|.|TRBV24-1|TRBJ1-5
CATSESDSPSNQPQHF
TGTGCCACCAGTGAATCGGACAGCCCTAGCAATCAGCCCCAGCATTTT
>.|TRBD1|TRBV5-1|TRBJ2-1
CASSLRFVGGARPSYNEQFF
TGCGCCAGCAGCTTGCGGTTTGTAGGGGGCGCCCGACCCTCCTACAATGAGCAGTTCTTC
>once|.|TRBV24-1|TRBJ2-2
CATSDPSGFNTGELFF
TGTGCCACCAGTGATCCGAGCGGGTTCAACACCGGGGAGCTGTTTTTT
>.|TRBD2|TRBV11-3|TRBJ2-7
CASSPRGTSGRVQYF
TGTGCCAGCAGCCCCCGGGGGACTAGCGGGAGGGTGCAGTACTTC
>.|TRBD1|TRBV5-1|TRBJ1-3
CASSLRGQGASGSGNTIYF
TGCGCCAGCAGCTTGCGAGGACAGGGGGCTTCGGGCTCTGGAAACACCATATATTTT
>.|.|TRBV24-1|TRBJ2-3
CATSDFLGRGDTQYF
TGTGCCACCAGTGACTTCTTGGGCCGGGGGGATACGCAGTATTTT
>.|TRBD2|TRBV6-5|TRBJ2-5
CASSSGGLAGETQYF
TGTGCCAGCAGTTCTGGGGGACTAGCGGGAGAGACCCAGTACTTC